A single sample is the source of the 28 T cell receptor beta chains below, sequenced in a study of early T cells in non-severe SARS-CoV-2 infection. TCRdb redid the calling of the 5' RACE reads with MiXCR, one entry per CDR3 protein. The table lists about 60,000 distinct CDR3 sequences, 10% to 15% of them singletons. Sequencing was carried out using whole blood. All receptors come from an adult who was a healthcare worker with PCR-confirmed SARS-CoV-2 infection or an uninfected control (not recorded which).

This clonotype was seen repeatedly, ten times or more. V is TRBV29-1 and J is TRBJ2-6; D unresolved. In germline, CDR1 is SQVTM, CDR2 ANQGSEA. V was clipped by 4 bases and J by 4 bases, with 8 bases between them. The CDR3 consists of 13 residues. CDR3 nucleotides: TGCAGCGTTGGAGAGGTCGGGGCCAACGTCCTGACTTTC. It codes for CSVGEVGANVLTF.

This clonotype came up a few times. V usage is TRBV20-1 and J usage is TRBJ2-3, with TRBD2 matching over 10 bases. This CDR3 spans 13 amino acids. After removal of 6 bases from V and 3 bases from J, the junction contained 3 bases not matched to a gene. CDR1 is DFQATT, CDR2 SNEGSKA, per germline (reference sequence). CDR3: CSASGGATDTQYF. The CDR3 nucleotides are TGCAGTGCCAGCGGGGGGGCGACAGATACGCAGTATTTT.

This clonotype was observed a handful of times. The chain joins TRBV20-1 to TRBJ2-3, with 8 bases aligning to TRBD1. The CDR3 loop spans 15 amino acids. Germline loops: CDR1 DFQATT, CDR2 SNEGSKA (reference sequence). The V gene end was trimmed by 0 bases and the J gene end by 5 bases; junction bases not matched to a gene: 7. The CDR3 coding sequence is TGCAGTGCTAGAGAGCCCAGGGGGCCCGGAGATACGCAGTATTTT. It encodes CSAREPRGPGDTQYF.

Many counts were recorded for this clonotype. The rearrangement uses TRBV6-5 and TRBJ2-7, with TRBD1 as a possible D gene (6 bases). CDR1 MNHEY and CDR2 SVGAGI come from the germline V gene. The CDR3 covers 14 residues. Deletions cut 1 base from V and 0 bases from J, with 7 bases between. CDR3 sequence (DNA): TGTGCCAGCAGTTACTGGGGGCCCTCCTACGAGCAGTACTTC. This translates into CASSYWGPSYEQYF.

This sequence joins TRBV20-1 and TRBJ2-1; D ambiguous. Germline V gene sequence: CDR1 DFQATT, CDR2 SNEGSKA (reference sequence). The CDR3 covers 12 residues. The ends were cut back, 0 bases at V and 8 bases at J, with 8 bases in the middle. This CDR3 reads CSARDLGYEQFF. The CDR3 DNA reads as TGCAGTGCTAGAGATCTTGGGTATGAGCAGTTCTTC.

Ten or more counts support this clonotype. This rearrangement joins TRBV7-2 to TRBJ2-5, with D hard to call. Germline V lookup: CDR1 SGHTA, CDR2 FQGNSA. The CDR3 is made up of 14 amino acids. The V end lost 5 bases, the J end lost 4 bases, and 14 bases lay between the germline ends. CDR3 sequence reads: CASSPARYAETQYF. The CDR3 DNA reads TGTGCCAGCAGCCCCGCTAGGTACGCAGAGACCCAGTACTTC.

This clonotype has just a few counts. CDR3 nucleotides: TGTGCCAGCAGTGAAGCGCTTCGTGGAATAAGCGAAAAACTGTTTTTT. It encodes CASSEALRGISEKLFF. The chain joins TRBV2 to TRBJ1-4; D unclear. The germline gives CDR1 SNHLY, CDR2 FYNNEI. Deletions cut 0 bases from V and 8 bases from J, with 16 bases between. The CDR3 consists of 16 residues.

This clonotype came up many times. The V gene is TRBV6-5, the J gene TRBJ2-6, with 7 bases that match TRBD1. The CDR3 consists of 16 residues. The J segment lost 2 bases and the V segment lost 0 bases, leaving 1 base of the junction unmatched. Germline V lookup: CDR1 MNHEY, CDR2 SVGAGI. This chain's CDR3 is CASSYSGGAGANVLTF. CDR3 coding DNA: TGTGCCAGCAGTTACTCAGGGGGCGCTGGGGCCAACGTCCTGACTTTC.

The gene calls are TRBV20-1 and TRBJ1-1; TRBD1 matches 7 bases. This CDR3 spans 12 amino acids. V was clipped by 6 bases and J by 6 bases; unmatched bases: 7. The germline V gene has CDR1 DFQATT and CDR2 SNEGSKA (reference sequence). The CDR3 is CSAPTGEAEAFF. In DNA, the CDR3 is TGCAGTGCCCCAACAGGGGAGGCTGAAGCTTTCTTT.

V usage is TRBV20-1 and J usage is TRBJ2-1; D unclear. Germline-derived CDR1 and CDR2 are DFQATT and SNEGSKA (reference sequence). V lost 0 bases and J lost 10, with 10 bases in between. The CDR3 extends over 12 amino acids. Written as DNA, the CDR3 is TGCAGTGCTAGAGATCAAGGAAGGGAGCAGTTCTTC. Translating gives CSARDQGREQFF.

This clonotype was counted only a few times. The genes are TRBV6-1 and TRBJ1-6; 7 nucleotides line up with TRBD1. Trimming at V came to 4 bases and at J to 6 bases, leaving 6 bases not matched to a gene. This CDR3 contains 15 residues. Germline V CDR1 and CDR2: MNHNS, SASEGT. CDR3 sequence reads: CASSGQGQTNSPLHF. The CDR3 DNA sequence: TGTGCCAGCAGTGGACAGGGTCAGACTAATTCACCCCTCCACTTT.

This chain uses TRBV27 with TRBJ2-7; 7 nucleotides line up with TRBD1. V gave up 5 bases and J gave up 5 bases; unmatched junction bases: 6. The CDR3 is made up of 13 amino acids. CDR1 and CDR2 (germline): MNHEY, SMNVEV (reference sequence). This CDR3 reads CASSLGQGDEQYF. In nucleotides, the CDR3 is TGTGCCAGCAGTCTCGGCCAGGGGGACGAGCAGTACTTC.

This clonotype has a count of ten or more. V is TRBV6-5 and J is TRBJ2-5; TRBD1 agrees at 9 bases. Germline V gives CDR1 MNHEY, CDR2 SVGAGI. CDR3 size: 14 residues. J gave up 0 bases and V 6 bases, and 2 bases lay outside the gene matches. In DNA form, the CDR3 reads TGTGCCAGCAGGGACAGGGGCTACCAAGAGACCCAGTACTTC. This translates into CASRDRGYQETQYF.

The sample holds a few counts of this clonotype. This sequence joins TRBV11-1 and TRBJ2-7; 9 bases match TRBD1. With V trimmed by 2 bases and J by 1 base, 3 bases remained unmatched. The CDR3 has 15 amino acids. CDR1 is SGHAT, CDR2 FQDESV, per germline (reference sequence). CDR3 protein: CASSLNGQGSYEQYF. Here the CDR3 DNA reads TGTGCCAGCAGCTTAAACGGACAGGGGTCCTACGAGCAGTACTTC.

The gene calls are TRBV7-9 and TRBJ1-5; D is perhaps TRBD1 (5 bases). Germline V gives CDR1 SEHNR, CDR2 FQNEAQ (reference sequence). This CDR3 contains 14 residues. V shed 6 bases and J shed 1 base, with 10 bases lying between them. CDR3 in amino acids: CASSLRGSNQPQHF. CDR3 bases: TGTGCCAGCAGTTTGAGGGGAAGCAATCAGCCCCAGCATTTT. Looking up the rest from reference TRBV7-9 and TRBJ1-5 gives the full variable domain: DTGVSQNPRHKITKRGQNVTFRCDPISEHNRLYWYRQTLGQGPEFLTYFQNEAQLEKSRLLSDRFSAERPKGSFSTLEIQRTEQGDSAMYLCASSLRGSNQPQHFGDGTRLSIL.

Comment on this clonotype: A single base separates this from a much larger clone, so it may be a read error. The chain is built from TRBV3-1 and TRBJ2-2; tentative D call: TRBD2 (5 bases). Germline CDR1 reads LGHDT; CDR2 reads YNNKEL (reference sequence). The CDR3 loop spans 13 amino acids. CDR3 bases: TGTGCCAGCAGCCGGACCGCCACCGGGGAGCAGTTTTTT. It encodes CASSRTATGEQFF.

The genes are TRBV18 and TRBJ2-7; 8 nucleotides match TRBD1. The V and J ends lost 6 bases and 3 bases, in that order; junction bases with no gene match: 7. The CDR3 consists of 14 residues. CDR1 and CDR2 from the germline V gene are KGHSH and LQKENI. CDR3 nucleotide sequence: TGTGCCAGCTCTCTAGGACAGGGTGTCTACGAGCAGTACTTC. Residues: CASSLGQGVYEQYF.

The chain couples TRBV20-1 to TRBJ2-5; the match to TRBD2 covers 9 bases. The length of the CDR3 is 17 residues. Germline V gives CDR1 DFQATT, CDR2 SNEGSKA (reference sequence). The J segment lost 1 base and the V segment lost 2 bases, leaving 11 bases of the junction unmatched. CDR3 in DNA: TGCAGTGCTAGACCCGTACTAGCGGGCACCATCCAAGAGACCCAGTACTTC. It is translated as CSARPVLAGTIQETQYF.

The chain couples TRBV29-1 to TRBJ2-5; D perhaps matches TRBD1 (6 bases). CDR3 length: 13 amino acids. Trimming cost V 8 bases and J 0 bases, with 13 bases left between them. Germline V gene lookup returns CDR1 SQVTM and CDR2 ANQGSEA. Written as DNA, the CDR3 is TGCAGCACATACCGGGACAACCAAGAGACCCAGTACTTC. Translation: CSTYRDNQETQYF. The full variable domain, its missing parts supplied by reference TRBV29-1 and TRBJ2-5, is SAVISQKPSRDICQRGTSLTIQCQVDSQVTMMFWYRQQPGQSLTLIATANQGSEATYESGFVIDKFPISRPNLTFSTLTVSNMSPEDSSIYLCSTYRDNQETQYFGPGTRLLVL.

At least ten counts were recorded for this clonotype. The chain links TRBV7-7 to TRBJ2-1; TRBD2 might be the D (6 bases). Germline V gene sequence: CDR1 SSHAT, CDR2 FNYEAQ (reference sequence). Trimming removed 0 bases at V and 2 bases at J, with 35 bases between. The CDR3 extends over 24 amino acids. CDR3 in amino acids: CASSLADTLRDSRTGEETYNEQFF. The CDR3 DNA reads as TGTGCCAGCAGCTTAGCTGACACTCTCCGGGACTCCCGTACCGGGGAAGAGACCTACAATGAGCAGTTCTTC.

The chain combines TRBV7-3 with TRBJ2-1; TRBD2 matches at 7 bases. Germline V lookup: CDR1 SGHTA, CDR2 FQGTGA. This CDR3 comprises 18 residues. J was trimmed by 7 bases and V by 5 bases; bases with no gene match: 20. The CDR3 sequence: CASSPLLGGSQRGNEQFF. Here the CDR3 DNA reads TGTGCCAGCAGCCCCCTCCTGGGCGGGAGCCAGCGGGGAAATGAGCAGTTCTTC.

This clonotype was seen many times. The chain employs TRBV11-2 and TRBJ2-2, with 7 bases that match TRBD1. The CDR3 has 15 amino acids. Germline values: CDR1 SGHAT, CDR2 FQNNGV. J was trimmed by 4 bases and V by 4 bases; bases with no gene match: 6. Here the CDR3 DNA reads TGTGCCAGCAGCTACACAGGGGAGAGCACCGGGGAGCTGTTTTTT. As protein: CASSYTGESTGELFF.

This clonotype was recorded a few times. For the CDR3, the DNA is TGTGCCAGCAGCCGCCGGGACCCCAATGAGCAGTTCTTC. Translating gives CASSRRDPNEQFF. This chain links TRBV7-2 with TRBJ2-1; D is possibly TRBD1 or TRBD2 (5 bases each). The CDR3 is 13 amino acids. Germline V gene lookup returns CDR1 SGHTA and CDR2 FQGNSA. Trimming took off 5 bases at V and 6 bases at J, with 11 bases between the two ends.

The chain is built from TRBV7-6 and TRBJ2-7; D is uncertain. Per the germline V gene, CDR1 is SGHVS and CDR2 is FNYEAQ. The CDR3 contains 15 residues. With 4 bases removed from V and 3 bases from J, the gap between germline ends came to 16 bases. For the CDR3, the DNA is TGTGCCAGCAGCTCCGGACCAGGAGTGGACTACGAGCAGTACTTC. This sequence encodes CASSSGPGVDYEQYF.

This clonotype showed up many times. V gene TRBV6-5 combines with J gene TRBJ1-6; D remains unclear. Trimming took 6 bases from V and 5 from J, leaving 8 bases between them. Germline V lookup: CDR1 MNHEY, CDR2 SVGAGI. CDR3 length equals 13 residues. The CDR3 sequence is CASRGPNNSPLHF. CDR3 nucleotides: TGTGCCAGCAGGGGCCCGAATAATTCACCCCTCCACTTT.

This clonotype was seen repeatedly, ten times or more. This sequence joins TRBV10-3 and TRBJ2-2; the D is unclear. Germline values: CDR1 ENHRY, CDR2 SYGVKD. V lost 6 bases to trimming and J lost 3 bases, with 17 bases between them. The CDR3 spans 16 residues. The CDR3 DNA sequence: TGTGCCATCAGGGACCTAGGAAAGGACGACACCGGGGAGCTGTTTTTT. Encoded protein: CAIRDLGKDDTGELFF.

This clonotype has a count of ten or more. This CDR3 is CASSLAGQSTDTQYF. The DNA of the CDR3 is TGCGCCAGCAGCTTGGCGGGACAGAGCACAGATACGCAGTATTTT. The rearrangement links TRBV5-1 to TRBJ2-3; TRBD1 matches 7 bases. This CDR3 region has 15 residues. V shed 0 bases, J shed 0 bases, and the junction held 1 base outside the gene matches. The germline gives CDR1 SGHRS, CDR2 YFSETQ.

CDR3 DNA: TGTGCCAGCAGTTGGGAGTGGGAGCAGTTCTTC. Amino acids: CASSWEWEQFF. This chain connects TRBV28 to TRBJ2-1; TRBD2 is a possible D gene (5 bases). Trimming removed 4 bases at V and 10 bases at J, with 8 bases between. The CDR3 extends over 11 amino acids. Germline V gene lookup returns CDR1 MDHEN and CDR2 SYDVKM.